This is a list of T cell receptor beta chains from one sample in a study of graft-versus-host responses after intestinal transplantation. The repertoire was sequenced with immunoSEQ multiplex PCR; TCRdb's copy has only in-frame clones and lacks some. The sample includes 55,000 to 75,000 clones, over 70% seen only once; the top ten take roughly 0.4%. Which antigens these TCRs recognize remains unknown. Source: unstimulated CD4+ T cells sorted from spleen or lymph node cells, taken before transplant. The source is a human donor who was the organ donor for an intestinal transplant. The CDR3 runs from the conserved cysteine through the conserved F or W. D genes are given only for firm matches. Clone size is shown for a subset of rows, as once, few, many or a class of expanded clone.

clone_size: -; d_call: TRBD2; v_call: TRBV7-3; j_call: TRBJ2-3; cdr3_nt: TGTGCCAGCAGCTTAGCGGGGGAGATCACAGATACGCAGTATTTT; cdr3_aa: CASSLAGEITDTQYF
clone_size: -; d_call: TRBD1; v_call: TRBV19; j_call: TRBJ1-6; cdr3_nt: TGTGCCAGTAGTCTCTGGACAGGCCGGACTTCAAGCTCCTATAATTCACCCCTCCACTTT; cdr3_aa: CASSLWTGRTSSSYNSPLHF
clone_size: few; d_call: -; v_call: TRBV7-9; j_call: TRBJ1-3; cdr3_nt: TGTGCCAGCAGCTTACTCGGGGGAATTGGCGGAAACACCATATATTTT; cdr3_aa: CASSLLGGIGGNTIYF
clone_size: -; d_call: TRBD2; v_call: TRBV7-2; j_call: TRBJ2-3; cdr3_nt: TGTGCCAGCAGCTTCCCTTCCTCCGGGACTAGTTTCACAGATACGCAGTATTTT; cdr3_aa: CASSFPSSGTSFTDTQYF
clone_size: -; d_call: TRBD2; v_call: TRBV27; j_call: TRBJ2-3; cdr3_nt: TGTGCCAGCAGTCTTCAGACCCCTAGCGGGGGGGCTAGCACAGATACGCAGTATTTT; cdr3_aa: CASSLQTPSGGASTDTQYF
clone_size: -; d_call: TRBD1; v_call: TRBV2; j_call: TRBJ1-2; cdr3_nt: TGTGCCAGCACCCAAGCCTGGACAGGGAGGGGCTATGGCTACACCTTC; cdr3_aa: CASTQAWTGRGYGYTF
clone_size: few; d_call: -; v_call: TRBV9; j_call: TRBJ1-4; cdr3_nt: TGTGCCAGCAGCCCAGACTCAACTAATGAAAAACTGTTTTTT; cdr3_aa: CASSPDSTNEKLFF
clone_size: -; d_call: -; v_call: TRBV2; j_call: TRBJ1-4; cdr3_nt: TGTGCCAGCGTCGGCGGGGACGAAAAACTGTTTTTT; cdr3_aa: CASVGGDEKLFF
clone_size: -; d_call: TRBD1; v_call: TRBV11-2; j_call: TRBJ2-1; cdr3_nt: TGTGCCAGCAGCTTAGACCGGGACAGAAGTTACAATGAGCAGTTCTTC; cdr3_aa: CASSLDRDRSYNEQFF
clone_size: -; d_call: -; v_call: TRBV14; j_call: TRBJ2-1; cdr3_nt: TGTGCCAGCAGCCAAGTAACTTACAATGAGCAGTTCTTC; cdr3_aa: CASSQVTYNEQFF
clone_size: few; d_call: TRBD1; v_call: TRBV7-2; j_call: TRBJ1-2; cdr3_nt: TGTGCCAGCAGCCTCCAACAGGGGGCTAACTATGGCTACACCTTC; cdr3_aa: CASSLQQGANYGYTF
clone_size: -; d_call: -; v_call: TRBV16; j_call: TRBJ2-5; cdr3_nt: TGTGCCAGCAGCCAATCCCCTGTTCAGGGCGCGGCAGAGACCCAGTACTTC; cdr3_aa: CASSQSPVQGAAETQYF
clone_size: -; d_call: -; v_call: TRBV28; j_call: TRBJ2-4; cdr3_nt: TGTGCCAGCAGTTTACCCCCCGGGTTGGGCATTCAGTACTTC; cdr3_aa: CASSLPPGLGIQYF
clone_size: -; d_call: TRBD1; v_call: TRBV5-4; j_call: TRBJ2-2; cdr3_nt: TGTGCCAGCAGCGCGACAGGGAGTGTTCCCGGGGAGCTGTTTTTT; cdr3_aa: CASSATGSVPGELFF
clone_size: -; d_call: TRBD1; v_call: TRBV28; j_call: TRBJ1-1; cdr3_nt: TGTGCCAGCAGCCGTGACAGGGCCACTGAAGCTTTCTTT; cdr3_aa: CASSRDRATEAFF
clone_size: once; d_call: TRBD1; v_call: TRBV7-8; j_call: TRBJ1-2; cdr3_nt: TGTGCCAGCAGCTCGGAGACAGGGGAGCTCTATGGCTACACCTTC; cdr3_aa: CASSSETGELYGYTF
clone_size: -; d_call: TRBD1; v_call: TRBV5-6; j_call: TRBJ2-3; cdr3_nt: TGTGCCAGCAGCTTTGTAGGGACAGAAAGCACAGATACGCAGTATTTT; cdr3_aa: CASSFVGTESTDTQYF
clone_size: -; d_call: -; v_call: TRBV7-8; j_call: TRBJ1-1; cdr3_nt: TGTGCCAGCAGCCGAATCTCTATGGTGAACACTGAAGCTTTCTTT; cdr3_aa: CASSRISMVNTEAFF
clone_size: -; d_call: TRBD1; v_call: TRBV27; j_call: TRBJ1-6; cdr3_nt: TGTGCCAGCAGAGCCCGACAGGGGTTGGATTCACCCCTCCACTTT; cdr3_aa: CASRARQGLDSPLHF
clone_size: few; d_call: -; v_call: TRBV28; j_call: TRBJ1-1; cdr3_nt: TGTGCCAGCAGTCCCAGACACCTGGCTGAAGCTTTCTTT; cdr3_aa: CASSPRHLAEAFF
clone_size: -; d_call: TRBD1; v_call: TRBV30; j_call: TRBJ1-1; cdr3_nt: TGTGCCGGAGGCCGCAGACAGGGTGCAGGCAACACTGAAGCTTTCTTT; cdr3_aa: CAGGRRQGAGNTEAFF
clone_size: -; d_call: TRBD1; v_call: TRBV6-5; j_call: TRBJ1-1; cdr3_nt: TGTGCCAGCAGATTACAGGGGGCGAACACTGAAGCTTTCTTT; cdr3_aa: CASRLQGANTEAFF
clone_size: -; d_call: -; v_call: TRBV6-5; j_call: TRBJ2-1; cdr3_nt: TGTGCCAGCAGACCGGCACGGGGGAACAATGAGCAGTTCTTC; cdr3_aa: CASRPARGNNEQFF
clone_size: -; d_call: -; v_call: TRBV6-6; j_call: TRBJ1-6; cdr3_nt: TGTGCCAGCAGTTACCTGGACTCGTATAATTCACCCCTCCACTTT; cdr3_aa: CASSYLDSYNSPLHF
clone_size: -; d_call: TRBD2; v_call: TRBV2; j_call: TRBJ2-1; cdr3_nt: TGTGCCAGCAGTGAAGGGCTAGCGGGGGGCGACAATGAGCAGTTCTTC; cdr3_aa: CASSEGLAGGDNEQFF
clone_size: -; d_call: -; v_call: TRBV7-6; j_call: TRBJ2-1; cdr3_nt: TGTGCCAGCAGCTTAGCGCTAAGGGACTTAGCAAAGGTAGAGCAGTTCTTC; cdr3_aa: CASSLALRDLAKVEQFF
clone_size: once; d_call: TRBD2; v_call: TRBV18; j_call: TRBJ2-5; cdr3_nt: TGTGCCAGCTCAAGGACTAGCGGGCAAGAGACCCAGTACTTC; cdr3_aa: CASSRTSGQETQYF
clone_size: -; d_call: TRBD1; v_call: TRBV27; j_call: TRBJ1-2; cdr3_nt: TGTGCCAGCAGACCTACAGGGGGAGGGTATGGCTACACCTTC; cdr3_aa: CASRPTGGGYGYTF
clone_size: -; d_call: TRBD2; v_call: TRBV29-1; j_call: TRBJ2-1; cdr3_nt: TGCAGCGCTTCTTTCCCGGGACTAGCGGTAAATGAGCAGTTCTTC; cdr3_aa: CSASFPGLAVNEQFF
clone_size: few; d_call: -; v_call: TRBV6-5; j_call: TRBJ2-2; cdr3_nt: TGTGCCAGCAGTTATAGGTCGGCAGGGTACACCGGGGAGCTGTTTTTT; cdr3_aa: CASSYRSAGYTGELFF
clone_size: few; d_call: -; v_call: TRBV19; j_call: TRBJ2-1; cdr3_nt: TGTGCCAGTAGCCCAGGGGGGTACAATGAGCAGTTCTTC; cdr3_aa: CASSPGGYNEQFF
clone_size: -; d_call: TRBD1; v_call: TRBV13; j_call: TRBJ2-5; cdr3_nt: TGTGCCAGCAGCTTGCCCGGGACAGGGGGCCGGGAGACCCAGTACTTC; cdr3_aa: CASSLPGTGGRETQYF
clone_size: -; d_call: -; v_call: TRBV5-4; j_call: TRBJ2-2; cdr3_nt: TGTGCCAGCAGCTTGGGTAGAAACACCGGGGAGCTGTTTTTT; cdr3_aa: CASSLGRNTGELFF
clone_size: -; d_call: TRBD1; v_call: TRBV2; j_call: TRBJ1-5; cdr3_nt: TGTGCCAGCGGGCGAGACAGGGTTGGTCAGCCCCAGCATTTT; cdr3_aa: CASGRDRVGQPQHF
clone_size: -; d_call: TRBD2; v_call: TRBV7-3; j_call: TRBJ2-3; cdr3_nt: TGTGCCAGCAGCTTAAGTCGCAGCGGGGTAGGTTTAGACACGCAGTATTTT; cdr3_aa: CASSLSRSGVGLDTQYF
clone_size: -; d_call: -; v_call: TRBV4-1; j_call: TRBJ1-1; cdr3_nt: TGCGCCAGCAGCCAAAACAGGGTGAACACTGAAGCTTTCTTT; cdr3_aa: CASSQNRVNTEAFF
clone_size: -; d_call: TRBD1; v_call: TRBV2; j_call: TRBJ1-1; cdr3_nt: TGTGCCAGCAGGGGGGGACAGGCGAACACTGAAGCTTTCTTT; cdr3_aa: CASRGGQANTEAFF
clone_size: -; d_call: TRBD1; v_call: TRBV5-4; j_call: TRBJ2-2; cdr3_nt: TGTGCCAGCAGCCTAGGGACAGGGCGGAACACCGGGGAGCTGTTTTTT; cdr3_aa: CASSLGTGRNTGELFF
clone_size: -; d_call: -; v_call: TRBV19; j_call: TRBJ1-6; cdr3_nt: TGTGCCAGTAGGGCACGAACAGGGAGCTCCTATAATTCACCCCTCCACTTT; cdr3_aa: CASRARTGSSYNSPLHF
clone_size: -; d_call: -; v_call: TRBV5-1; j_call: TRBJ1-2; cdr3_nt: TGCGCCAGCAGCTTGGGTTTCGCTGGCAGGGGATATGGCTACACCTTC; cdr3_aa: CASSLGFAGRGYGYTF
clone_size: -; d_call: -; v_call: TRBV15; j_call: TRBJ1-1; cdr3_nt: TGTGCCACCAGCAGAGGTAAGAACACTGAAGCTTTCTTT; cdr3_aa: CATSRGKNTEAFF
clone_size: -; d_call: -; v_call: TRBV2; j_call: TRBJ2-5; cdr3_nt: TGTGCCAGCAGTGAAGATAGCAGTTTAATGTCAGAGACCCAGTACTTC; cdr3_aa: CASSEDSSLMSETQYF
clone_size: few; d_call: -; v_call: TRBV6-6; j_call: TRBJ1-6; cdr3_nt: TGTGCCAGCAGTTACGAGGGATCACCCCTCCACTTT; cdr3_aa: CASSYEGSPLHF
clone_size: -; d_call: TRBD1; v_call: TRBV28; j_call: TRBJ2-4; cdr3_nt: TGTGCCAGCCGGGACAGTGTCAAAAACATTCAGTACTTC; cdr3_aa: CASRDSVKNIQYF
clone_size: -; d_call: -; v_call: TRBV5-8; j_call: TRBJ1-1; cdr3_nt: TGTGCCAGCAGCAGGACTGTGGCTGAAGCTTTCTTT; cdr3_aa: CASSRTVAEAFF
clone_size: -; d_call: TRBD2; v_call: TRBV5-6; j_call: TRBJ2-3; cdr3_nt: TGTGCCAGCTACCATCGGGGGGGGAAGGCAGATACGCAGTATTTT; cdr3_aa: CASYHRGGKADTQYF
clone_size: -; d_call: TRBD1; v_call: TRBV30; j_call: TRBJ1-2; cdr3_nt: TGTGCCTGGACGGACAGGGGGTCTGATGGCTACACCTTC; cdr3_aa: CAWTDRGSDGYTF